The T cell receptor (beta chain) under discussion was sequenced for a study of cytomegalovirus exposure and HLA in healthy donors. As regards this clone: Its target is unknown.

Trimming removed 1 base at V and 1 base at J, with 8 bases between. Per the germline V gene, CDR1 is MGHDK and CDR2 is SYGVNS. The CDR3 contains 14 residues. The PCR ran on 60 Vbeta and 13 Jbeta primers. Here immunoSEQ multiplex PCR was the method, and the copy in TCRdb shows in-frame clones only, minus some. The table includes 84,000 or so clones, approximately 71% detected once. Study-level findings and limits: As a later analysis revealed, most CMV-associated TCR beta chains appeared HLA-restricted. It has been reported that TCR beta sequences accurately predicted the HLA-A and HLA-B alleles of most subjects.

The clonotype was recovered from a young man in good health and CMV-seronegative. The sample was PBMCs. The genes are TRBV25-1 and TRBJ2-7, with no clear D. The CDR3 DNA is TGTGCCAGCAGTGAATGGAGCAGTTCCTACGAGCAGTACTTC. Its translation is CASSEWSSSYEQYF.